What follows are 23 T cell receptor beta chains derived from one specimen sequenced in a study of cytomegalovirus exposure and HLA in healthy donors. Use of 60 Vbeta and 13 Jbeta primers characterized the PCR. Using immunoSEQ multiplex PCR, the repertoire was profiled, and TCRdb retains in-frame clones only, with some absent. Among around 45,000 clones listed, about 72% were seen once. Sequencing was done on a sample of PBMCs. These receptors were taken from a man under 40 in good health and CMV-seronegative.

The rearrangement joins TRBV4-2 to TRBJ1-5; tentative D call: TRBD1 (6 bases). This CDR3 is built from 17 residues. Trimming left V 0 bases short and J 7 bases short, with 19 bases between. CDR1 LGHNA and CDR2 YNFKEQ come from the germline V gene. The CDR3: CASSQDGSGAVSQPQHF. The CDR3 bases are TGTGCCAGCAGCCAAGATGGATCAGGGGCGGTGAGCCAGCCCCAGCATTTT.

This clone has just a few counts. The chain uses TRBV11-3 and TRBJ2-3; D possibly corresponds to TRBD2 (6 bases). V was clipped by 4 bases and J by 2 bases, with 19 bases between them. Germline V lookup: CDR1 SGHNT, CDR2 YENEEA. The CDR3 length is 17 residues. The CDR3 DNA is TGTGCCAGCAGCTCGCAGGATGGACGGGAGCCCACAGATACGCAGTATTTT. Encoded protein: CASSSQDGREPTDTQYF. The whole variable domain, remainder taken from reference TRBV11-3 and TRBJ2-3, is EAGVVQSPRYKIIEKKQPVAFWCNPISGHNTLYWYLQNLGQGPELLIRYENEEAVDDSQLPKDRFSAERLKGVDSTLKIQPAELGDSAVYLCASSSQDGREPTDTQYFGPGTRLTVL.

With regard to this clone: Only one base separates this from a far larger clonotype, so it likely reflects a read error. The V call is TRBV2, the J call TRBJ2-1, with unresolved D. This CDR3 is 17 amino acids long. Germline V gives CDR1 SNHLY, CDR2 FYNNEI. The CDR3 DNA reads as TGTGGCAGCAGTGACCGTAAAAAGCGTAGCTCCTACAATGAGCAGTTCTTC. Translating gives CGSSDRKKRSSYNEQFF.

V and J are TRBV11-2 and TRBJ2-1; TRBD2 agrees at 9 bases. From germline, CDR1 is SGHAT and CDR2 FQNNGV. The CDR3 runs 14 residues. J gave up 7 bases and V 8 bases, and 9 bases lay outside the gene matches. This chain's CDR3 is CASSASGNRNEQFF. CDR3 DNA: TGTGCCAGCTCGGCTAGCGGGAATCGTAATGAGCAGTTCTTC.

The chain combines TRBV5-4 with TRBJ2-2; 9 bases match TRBD1. V lost 2 bases, J lost 4 bases, and 3 bases stayed unmatched. Germline V CDR1 and CDR2: SGHNT, YYREEE (reference sequence). The CDR3 sequence is 15 residues long. The CDR3 protein is CASSLDRGVTGELFF. In nucleotides, the CDR3 is TGTGCCAGCAGCTTAGACAGGGGGGTCACCGGGGAGCTGTTTTTT. The full variable domain, in which reference TRBV5-4 and TRBJ2-2 provide the parts outside the CDR3, is ETGVTQSPTHLIKTRGQQVTLRCSSQSGHNTVSWYQQALGQGPQFIFQYYREEENGRGNFPPRFSGLQFPNYSSELNVNALELDDSALYLCASSLDRGVTGELFFGEGSRLTVL.

This chain uses TRBV25-1 with TRBJ1-4; D is possibly TRBD1 (6 bases). V shed 4 bases and J shed 0 bases, with 15 bases lying between them. Germline V gene data show CDR1 as MGHDK and CDR2 as SYGVNS. The CDR3 spans 17 residues. The CDR3 sequence: CASSARGTKPTNEKLFF. The CDR3 DNA is TGTGCCAGCAGTGCAAGGGGGACAAAACCAACTAATGAAAAACTGTTTTTT.

This chain joins TRBV2 and TRBJ1-2; a weak D match, TRBD1 (6 bases). V dropped 0 bases and J dropped 8 bases, with 16 bases sitting between them. The V gene's germline CDR1 is SNHLY and CDR2 FYNNEI. The CDR3 sequence is 15 residues long. The CDR3 loop is CASSEADSPLWGYTF. The CDR3 DNA reads as TGTGCCAGCAGTGAAGCGGACAGCCCACTCTGGGGCTACACCTTC.

Only a few counts were recorded for this clone. V gene TRBV19 combines with J gene TRBJ2-2; TRBD2 matches 11 bases. Trimming cost V 2 bases and J 7 bases; bases outside gene matches: 6. Germline lookup yields CDR1 LNHDA and CDR2 SQIVND (reference sequence). CDR3 size: 16 residues. This CDR3 reads CASSILASGRYGELFF. The CDR3 DNA sequence: TGTGCCAGTAGTATACTGGCTAGCGGGAGGTACGGGGAGCTGTTTTTT. The full variable domain, its missing parts supplied by reference TRBV19 and TRBJ2-2, is DGGITQSPKYLFRKEGQNVTLSCEQNLNHDAMYWYRQDPGQGLRLIYYSQIVNDFQKGDIAEGYSVSREKKESFPLTVTSAQKNPTAFYLCASSILASGRYGELFFGEGSRLTVL.

This clone has a handful of counts. Different DNA sequences within this sample yield the same CDR3. The V and J genes are TRBV2 and TRBJ2-2; D gene unclear. CDR1 and CDR2 from the germline V gene are SNHLY and FYNNEI. The V end lost 5 bases, the J end lost 1 base, and 5 bases lay between the germline ends. This CDR3 has 13 amino acids. CDR3 nucleotide sequence: TGTGCCAGCAGTCGACAGAACACCGGGGAGCTGTTTTTT. As protein: CASSRQNTGELFF.

CDR3: CASSLSSIGEQYF. The CDR3 DNA sequence: TGTGCCAGCAGTTTATCGTCTATTGGCGAGCAGTACTTC. The rearrangement joins TRBV27 to TRBJ2-7; no clear D gene. V was pared by 0 bases and J by 6 bases, with 9 bases between. There are 13 residues in the CDR3. CDR1 and CDR2 from the germline V gene are MNHEY and SMNVEV (reference sequence).

The DNA for the CDR3 is TGTGCCAGCAGGCGGTGGACTGGAACTAATGAAAAACTGTTTTTT. The encoded protein is CASRRWTGTNEKLFF. The chain links TRBV27 to TRBJ1-4; D is uncertain. V was trimmed by 6 bases and J by 1 base, leaving 12 bases between them. The germline V gene encodes CDR1 MNHEY and CDR2 SMNVEV (reference sequence). This CDR3 is built from 15 residues.

The chain carries TRBV4-2 and TRBJ2-7; 7 bases are shared with TRBD1. The germline V gene has CDR1 LGHNA and CDR2 YNFKEQ. Germline trimming cut 1 base from V and 0 bases from J; bases unmatched to any gene: 3. This CDR3 is built from 15 residues. CDR3 nucleotide sequence: TGTGCCAGCAGCCAAGGACAGGGCGGCTCCTACGAGCAGTACTTC. Amino acid sequence: CASSQGQGGSYEQYF.

The gene calls are TRBV4-2 and TRBJ1-1; D is ambiguous. Deletions cut 4 bases from V and 1 base from J, with 7 bases between. The CDR3 is 13 residues long. Germline CDR1 and CDR2: LGHNA and YNFKEQ. This CDR3 reads CASSLQENTEAFF. DNA of the CDR3: TGTGCCAGCAGCCTTCAGGAGAACACTGAAGCTTTCTTT.

This chain connects TRBV29-1 to TRBJ2-2; D possibly corresponds to TRBD2 (5 bases). Germline values: CDR1 SQVTM, CDR2 ANQGSEA. This CDR3 comprises 14 residues. Trimming took 4 bases from V and 3 from J, leaving 12 bases between them. CDR3 region: CSVADYRDTGELFF. In DNA, the CDR3 is TGCAGCGTTGCTGACTATCGGGACACCGGGGAGCTGTTTTTT.

In its sample, this clone was seen a few times. The CDR3 reads CSAVYGNRGDEQYF. In DNA, the CDR3 is TGCAGCGCTGTGTACGGGAATAGAGGCGACGAGCAGTACTTC. The gene calls are TRBV29-1 and TRBJ2-7, with D possibly matching TRBD2 (5 bases). Germline CDR1 is SQVTM and CDR2 is ANQGSEA. V was clipped by 7 bases and J by 5 bases, with 21 bases between them. The CDR3 is 14 amino acids.

The genes are TRBV6-5 and TRBJ2-3; D uncertain. Germline V lookup: CDR1 MNHEY, CDR2 SVGAGI. This CDR3 has 13 amino acids. Trimming pared 7 bases from V and 6 bases from J, leaving 14 bases between. This CDR3 reads CASTYVGSDTQYF. CDR3 sequence (DNA): TGTGCCAGCACCTACGTCGGGTCGGATACGCAGTATTTT.

The rearrangement uses TRBV15 and TRBJ2-2, with 10 bases identical to TRBD2. V lost 6 bases, J lost 6 bases, and 19 bases stayed unmatched. CDR3 length: 19 amino acids. Germline V lookup: CDR1 LNHNV, CDR2 YYDKDF (reference sequence). The CDR3 region is CATSPLRASGRGQAGELFF. The CDR3 DNA follows: TGTGCCACCAGTCCCCTCCGGGCTAGCGGGAGAGGTCAGGCCGGGGAGCTGTTTTTT.

The rearrangement uses TRBV19 and TRBJ1-2; TRBD1 agrees at 7 bases. Germline loops: CDR1 LNHDA, CDR2 SQIVND (reference sequence). This CDR3 is built from 14 residues. V lost 3 bases and J lost 4; bases outside the gene matches: 5. Here the CDR3 reads CASSMRQGTYGYTF. Here the CDR3 DNA reads TGTGCCAGTAGTATGCGACAGGGAACCTATGGCTACACCTTC. The full variable domain, with the rest looked up from reference TRBV19 and TRBJ1-2, is DGGITQSPKYLFRKEGQNVTLSCEQNLNHDAMYWYRQDPGQGLRLIYYSQIVNDFQKGDIAEGYSVSREKKESFPLTVTSAQKNPTAFYLCASSMRQGTYGYTFGSGTRLTVV.

The rearrangement uses TRBV4-2 and TRBJ2-5; 13 nucleotides match TRBD2. J was trimmed by 5 bases and V by 4 bases; bases with no gene match: 7. Germline CDR1 reads LGHNA; CDR2 reads YNFKEQ. CDR3 length: 16 amino acids. CDR3 protein: CASSLGLAGDLETQYF. The DNA for the CDR3 is TGTGCCAGCAGCCTCGGACTAGCGGGAGATTTGGAGACCCAGTACTTC.

V usage is TRBV7-2 and J usage is TRBJ1-3, with TRBD1 as a possible D gene (6 bases). Germline V gene data show CDR1 as SGHTA and CDR2 as FQGNSA. The CDR3 loop spans 15 amino acids. The ends were cut back, 2 bases at V and 0 bases at J, with 8 bases in the middle. Written as DNA, the CDR3 is TGTGCCAGCAGCTTAACAGGGAGCTCTGGAAACACCATATATTTT. It is translated as CASSLTGSSGNTIYF.

The rearrangement links TRBV7-6 to TRBJ2-3; 8 bases match TRBD1. From germline, CDR1 is SGHVS and CDR2 FNYEAQ. V shed 5 bases, J shed 0 bases, and the junction held 4 bases outside the gene matches. This CDR3 is 15 amino acids long. CDR3 in amino acids: CASSPGQGSTDTQYF. The CDR3, as DNA: TGTGCCAGCAGCCCAGGACAGGGAAGCACAGATACGCAGTATTTT.

The chain employs TRBV15 and TRBJ2-3, with 7 bases identical to TRBD2. V was clipped by 0 bases and J by 1 base; unmatched bases: 7. The germline gives CDR1 LNHNV, CDR2 YYDKDF (reference sequence). The CDR3 runs to 17 residues. CDR3 DNA: TGTGCCACCAGCAGAGATTGGGCGGGAGTCGGCACAGATACGCAGTATTTT. Amino acid sequence: CATSRDWAGVGTDTQYF.

This rearrangement joins TRBV7-9 to TRBJ1-1, with TRBD1 matching over 9 bases. Trimming at V came to 5 bases and at J to 0 bases, leaving 7 bases not matched to a gene. Germline loops: CDR1 SEHNR, CDR2 FQNEAQ (reference sequence). The CDR3 consists of 16 residues. The CDR3 reads CASSPTGTGLNTEAFF. Written as DNA, the CDR3 is TGTGCCAGCAGCCCAACCGGGACAGGGTTGAACACTGAAGCTTTCTTT.